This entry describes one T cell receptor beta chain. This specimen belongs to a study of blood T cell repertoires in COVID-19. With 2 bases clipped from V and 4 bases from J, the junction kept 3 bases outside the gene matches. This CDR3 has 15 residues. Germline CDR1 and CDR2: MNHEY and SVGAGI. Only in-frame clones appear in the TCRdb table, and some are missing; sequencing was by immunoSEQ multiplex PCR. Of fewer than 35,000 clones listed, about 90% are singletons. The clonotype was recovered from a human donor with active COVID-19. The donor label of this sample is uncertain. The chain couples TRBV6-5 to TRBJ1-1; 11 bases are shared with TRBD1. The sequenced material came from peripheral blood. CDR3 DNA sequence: TGTGCCAGCAGTTACGGCGGGACAGGGGGCACTGAAGCTTTCTTT. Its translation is CASSYGGTGGTEAFF.